Sequencing of this T cell receptor (beta chain) was carried out in a study of CD8 T cells in ankylosing spondylitis. Points from the study as a whole: Seemingly characteristic of ankylosing spondylitis blood was a TCR beta motif consisting of eight highly homologous variants.

This clonotype has a handful of counts. The antigen is undetermined. TCRdb re-called the 5' RACE reads with MiXCR, one entry per CDR3 protein. The sample has a few hundred thousand distinct CDR3 sequences; under 12% are singletons. Germline lookup yields CDR1 SGDLS and CDR2 YYNGEE. This CDR3 has 16 residues. V lost 3 bases, J lost 8 bases, and 9 bases stayed unmatched. The source of this sequence is a male donor with ankylosing spondylitis or in good health (not recorded which). V gene TRBV9 combines with J gene TRBJ1-4, with 11 bases fitting TRBD1. The sequencing input was blood, either unsorted or a sorted T cell fraction (not recorded which). The CDR3 loop reads CASSGTTGTGGEKLFF. Written as DNA, the CDR3 is TGTGCCAGCAGCGGGACGACCGGGACAGGGGGAGAAAAACTGTTTTTT.